These 24 T cell receptor beta chains share one sample of origin, sequenced in a study of shared clonotypes between healthy human individuals. Method: immunoSEQ multiplex PCR; TCRdb's copy keeps in-frame clones and lacks some. The repertoire has about 1.5 million clones, around 97% of them found once; the top ten carry roughly 1.2%. The sequenced sample was naive CD4+ T cells sorted from blood. This sample's subset: CD45RA+ positively selected. These receptors were taken from a man aged 25 to 45 in good health.

This clone was counted a single time. The chain is built from TRBV5-1 and TRBJ2-3; D is uncertain. The CDR3 is made up of 13 amino acids. The germline V gene encodes CDR1 SGHRS and CDR2 YFSETQ. Trimming took off 1 base at V and 6 bases at J, with 9 bases between the two ends. The CDR3, as DNA: TGCGCCAGCAGCTTGCTTCGCAGGGATACGCAGTATTTT. Translation: CASSLLRRDTQYF.

The rearrangement uses TRBV5-6 and TRBJ1-2; D is uncertain. The CDR3 is 13 amino acids. Germline CDR1 is SGHDT and CDR2 is YYEEEE. The V gene lost 4 bases and the J gene lost 4 bases, with 11 bases spanning the gap. CDR3 sequence: CASSPGNLYGYTF. The CDR3 DNA reads TGTGCCAGCAGCCCCGGGAACCTCTATGGCTACACCTTC.

This clone was seen only once. This rearrangement joins TRBV27 to TRBJ2-7; 10 bases fit TRBD1. The J segment lost 5 bases and the V segment lost 5 bases, leaving 9 bases of the junction unmatched. The germline V gene has CDR1 MNHEY and CDR2 SMNVEV (reference sequence). The CDR3 runs 15 residues. CDR3 protein: CASSPRQGAVHEQYF. The CDR3 nucleotides are TGTGCCAGCAGTCCCCGACAGGGGGCGGTCCACGAGCAGTACTTC.

V and J are TRBV5-4 and TRBJ1-2; tentatively, D is TRBD1 (5 bases). Trimming stripped 1 base from V and 5 bases from J, with 21 bases between. CDR3 length equals 17 residues. Germline-derived CDR1 and CDR2 are SGHNT and YYREEE (reference sequence). DNA for the CDR3: TGTGCCAGCAGCTTGAGGGGTCGTGACAGTTTCTTTTATGGCTACACCTTC. This gives the protein CASSLRGRDSFFYGYTF.

Note on this clone: At one of its ends the junction is not consistent with the germline gene, which may arise from a read error. V usage is TRBV7-7 and J usage is TRBJ2-2; D is unresolved. Per the germline V gene, CDR1 is SSHAT and CDR2 is FNYEAQ (reference sequence). There are 12 residues in the CDR3. CDR3 region: CASSLVPGELFF. CDR3 sequence (DNA): TGTGCTAGCAGCTTAGTCCCCGGGGAGCTGTTTTTT.

The chain couples TRBV6-5 to TRBJ2-1; D gene unclear. From germline, CDR1 is MNHEY and CDR2 SVGAGI. Trimming took 7 bases from V and 9 from J, leaving 10 bases between them. The CDR3 extends over 11 amino acids. The CDR3 here is CASTDVGEQFF. CDR3 DNA sequence: TGTGCCAGCACAGATGTTGGTGAGCAGTTCTTC.

The chain combines TRBV5-1 with TRBJ2-7, with TRBD2 identical over 7 bases. The junction had 18 bases not matched to a gene; V was cut back by 4 bases and J by 5 bases. CDR1 SGHRS and CDR2 YFSETQ come from the germline V gene. The CDR3 has 17 amino acids. In DNA form, the CDR3 reads TGCGCCAGCAGCGGGGGGGTTGCGGGCCACCGACAGAACGAGCAGTACTTC. Encoded protein: CASSGGVAGHRQNEQYF.

The chain employs TRBV28 and TRBJ2-7; D unclear. CDR3 length: 15 amino acids. Germline CDR1 and CDR2: MDHEN and SYDVKM. V was pared by 6 bases and J by 1 base, with 16 bases between. CDR3 sequence: CASSLAGPQSYEQYF. The DNA of the CDR3 is TGTGCCAGCAGCCTTGCCGGGCCTCAATCCTACGAGCAGTACTTC.

V usage is TRBV5-4 and J usage is TRBJ2-3; unclear D gene. This CDR3 has 14 residues. Trimming stripped 3 bases from V and 1 base from J, with 9 bases between. Germline CDR1 is SGHNT and CDR2 is YYREEE (reference sequence). The DNA for the CDR3 is TGTGCCAGCAGCTATGGGGTCGGCACAGATACGCAGTATTTT. Translating gives CASSYGVGTDTQYF.

V is TRBV10-2 and J is TRBJ2-7; D call uncertain. The CDR3 runs 18 residues. V was cut by 3 bases and J by 0 bases, with 21 bases left in between. Germline V gene sequence: CDR1 WSHSY, CDR2 SAAADI. CDR3 DNA sequence: TGCGCCAGCAGTGATCTGGATGAGTGGCTCAGCACCTCCTACGAGCAGTACTTC. Its protein product is CASSDLDEWLSTSYEQYF.

Notes on this clone: The sample carries other DNA sequences with the same CDR3. This sequence joins TRBV10-1 and TRBJ2-7; no reliable D call. With 3 bases removed from V and 4 bases from J, the gap between germline ends came to 13 bases. Germline CDR1 is WNHNN and CDR2 is SYGVQD (reference sequence). CDR3 length: 14 residues. The CDR3 sequence: CASSEGGRSYEQYF. The CDR3 region has the DNA TGCGCCAGCAGTGAAGGTGGAAGAAGTTACGAGCAGTACTTC.

The chain uses TRBV11-3 and TRBJ2-2; the match to TRBD2 covers 8 bases. Germline V CDR1 and CDR2: SGHNT, YENEEA. Trimming cost V 5 bases and J 7 bases; bases outside gene matches: 6. This CDR3 has 14 amino acids. The CDR3 region has the DNA TGTGCCAGCAGCCCGGGAGGGTTTAACGGGGAGCTGTTTTTT. Encoded protein: CASSPGGFNGELFF.

This chain connects TRBV6-5 to TRBJ2-7; TRBD2 matches at 10 bases. Losses at the gene ends were 4 bases for V and 2 bases for J; bases not matched to a gene: 2. Looked up from germline, CDR1 is MNHEY and CDR2 is SVGAGI. The CDR3 covers 14 residues. The CDR3 bases are TGTGCCAGCAGTTGGACTAGCGGAGCCTACGAGCAGTACTTC. Protein: CASSWTSGAYEQYF.

The chain combines TRBV29-1 with TRBJ2-3, with TRBD1 matching 12 bases. The CDR3 runs 14 residues. Germline V gives CDR1 SQVTM, CDR2 ANQGSEA. Trimming removed 7 bases from V and 2 bases from J; junction bases left unmatched: 4. The CDR3 loop is CSARDRGPTDTQYF. CDR3 DNA sequence: TGCAGCGCCCGGGACAGGGGGCCCACAGATACGCAGTATTTT.

Regarding this clone: One end of the junction does not line up with germline, which may come from a read error. This CDR3 is CASSLAYSDQPQHF. The CDR3 DNA reads TGTGCCAGCAGCTTAGCGTATAGCGATCAGCCCCAGCATTTT. This chain uses TRBV7-2 with TRBJ1-5; D uncertain. The CDR3 has 14 residues. CDR1 SGHTA and CDR2 FQGNSA come from the germline V gene.

This chain joins TRBV5-8 and TRBJ1-5; D is ambiguous. This CDR3 is built from 14 residues. Germline values: CDR1 SGHTS, CDR2 YDEGEE. V was cut by 2 bases and J by 7 bases, with 13 bases left in between. In nucleotides, the CDR3 is TGTGCCAGCAGCTTTCTTGGTACGGGGCAGCCCCAGCATTTT. Encoded protein: CASSFLGTGQPQHF.

This chain joins TRBV5-4 and TRBJ2-3; 9 bases match TRBD2. Trimming removed 0 bases from V and 2 bases from J; junction bases left unmatched: 4. Looked up from germline, CDR1 is SGHNT and CDR2 is YYREEE (reference sequence). There are 16 residues in the CDR3. CDR3 nucleotides: TGTGCCAGCAGCTTGGTCCTAGCGGGAAACACAGATACGCAGTATTTT. It is translated as CASSLVLAGNTDTQYF.

The chain combines TRBV7-7 with TRBJ2-5, with 8 bases aligning to TRBD1. V lost 4 bases to trimming and J lost 0 bases; unmatched junction nucleotides: 22. CDR1 is SSHAT, CDR2 FNYEAQ, per germline (reference sequence). The CDR3 is 21 amino acids. DNA for the CDR3: TGTGCCAGCAGCTCCCAAGGTTTTCTCCCACTGACAGGGGAGTACCAAGAGACCCAGTACTTC. It encodes CASSSQGFLPLTGEYQETQYF.

The rearrangement uses TRBV18 and TRBJ2-6; TRBD1 aligns across 8 bases. V was pared by 3 bases and J by 1 base, with 8 bases of the junction left unmatched. This CDR3 spans 18 amino acids. From germline, CDR1 is KGHSH and CDR2 LQKENI. CDR3 nucleotide sequence: TGTGCCAGCTCACCGGAGACAGGGGTGTATTCTGGGGCCAACGTCCTGACTTTC. This codes for CASSPETGVYSGANVLTF.

The rearrangement uses TRBV21-1 and TRBJ1-4; the table's TRBD1 call for D was not verified on the DNA. TRBV21-1 is flagged as a pseudogene. The CDR3 has 14 amino acids. CDR3 nucleotide sequence: TGTGCCAGCAGCAAAAGGGGAAAAAATGAAAAACTGTTTTTT. It codes for CASSKRGKNEKLFF.

The CDR3 spells CASSILTGTPDEQYF. CDR3 sequence (DNA): TGTGCCAGCAGTATCCTGACAGGGACCCCAGACGAGCAGTACTTC. The chain employs TRBV28 and TRBJ2-7, with 7 bases that match TRBD1. Germline CDR1 is MDHEN and CDR2 is SYDVKM. This CDR3 is built from 15 residues. V dropped 5 bases and J dropped 5; count of bases not matched to a gene: 12.

As concerns this clone: The same CDR3 can be traced to other DNA sequences in this sample. J is TRBJ1-3 and V is TRBV9; no definite D call. In germline, CDR1 is SGDLS, CDR2 YYNGEE. V was shortened by 0 bases and J by 2 bases, with 3 bases between the two germline ends. This CDR3 region has 13 residues. CDR3 nucleotides: TGTGCCAGCAGCGTAGGTCCTGGAAACACCATATATTTT. Its translation is CASSVGPGNTIYF.

This sequence joins TRBV19 and TRBJ2-7, with TRBD1 matching over 7 bases. The J segment lost 6 bases and the V segment lost 5 bases, leaving 16 bases of the junction unmatched. The CDR3 spans 16 residues. From germline, CDR1 is LNHDA and CDR2 SQIVND (reference sequence). CDR3 sequence: CASSLLPGQLIGEQYF. The CDR3 bases are TGTGCCAGTAGTTTACTCCCGGGACAGCTAATCGGCGAGCAGTACTTC.

The chain recombines TRBV28 with TRBJ1-5, with D unclear. Per the germline V gene, CDR1 is MDHEN and CDR2 is SYDVKM. Trimming left V 5 bases short and J 5 bases short, with 10 bases between. The CDR3 sequence is 13 residues long. CDR3 sequence: CASSSRTHQPQHF. The CDR3 DNA reads as TGTGCCAGCAGTAGCCGGACCCATCAGCCCCAGCATTTT.